These 8 T cell receptor beta chains share one sample of origin, sequenced in a study of cytomegalovirus exposure and HLA in healthy donors. The PCR contained 60 Vbeta and 13 Jbeta primers. Clones were read by immunoSEQ multiplex PCR, and TCRdb kept only the in-frame ones, dropping some. The table includes around 81,000 clones, about two thirds detected once. The specimen sequenced was PBMCs. These receptors were obtained from a man aged 30-40 years in good health and CMV-seropositive.

The rearrangement joins TRBV9 to TRBJ2-5; unclear D gene. The germline gives CDR1 SGDLS, CDR2 YYNGEE. V was cut by 3 bases and J by 4 bases, with 10 bases left in between. The CDR3 covers 13 residues. The CDR3 loop reads CASSATRGETQYF. DNA for the CDR3: TGTGCCAGCAGCGCTACCCGTGGAGAGACCCAGTACTTC.

J is TRBJ2-6 and V is TRBV10-3, with 7 bases that match TRBD1. CDR1 and CDR2 from the germline V gene are ENHRY and SYGVKD. Trimming at V came to 6 bases and at J to 0 bases, leaving 5 bases not matched to a gene. This CDR3 has 16 residues. As DNA, the CDR3 is TGTGCCATCAGCCGGGACAGCCCCTCTGGGGCCAACGTCCTGACTTTC. The encoded protein is CAISRDSPSGANVLTF.

The chain couples TRBV7-9 to TRBJ1-2; perhaps TRBD1 as D (6 bases). Germline values: CDR1 SEHNR, CDR2 FQNEAQ (reference sequence). Trimming took off 3 bases at V and 3 bases at J, with 8 bases between the two ends. The CDR3 covers 13 residues. Written as DNA, the CDR3 is TGTGCCAGCAGCTTTGGACAGCACTATGGCTACACCTTC. This translates into CASSFGQHYGYTF.

The chain joins TRBV5-4 to TRBJ1-2, with 7 bases that match TRBD1. The CDR3 runs 15 residues. Germline CDR1 is SGHNT and CDR2 is YYREEE (reference sequence). The J segment lost 3 bases and the V segment lost 4 bases, leaving 9 bases of the junction unmatched. The CDR3 DNA follows: TGTGCCAGCAGCAGCAGGGGACAGCAGCACTATGGCTACACCTTC. This encodes CASSSRGQQHYGYTF.

CDR3 sequence reads: CASSQAVLSGETQYF. The CDR3 DNA sequence: TGCGCCAGCAGCCAGGCTGTTCTCTCGGGGGAGACCCAGTACTTC. J is TRBJ2-5 and V is TRBV4-3; TRBD2 is a possible D gene (5 bases). The CDR3 spans 15 residues. The germline gives CDR1 LGHNA, CDR2 YSLEER. Trimming cost V 3 bases and J 5 bases, with 16 bases left between them.

The chain employs TRBV6-5 and TRBJ2-7; no reliable D call. This CDR3 region has 16 residues. V lost 2 bases and J 8 bases, leaving 22 bases between the germline ends. The germline V gene encodes CDR1 MNHEY and CDR2 SVGAGI. This chain's CDR3 is CASSYAKARTYVQQYF. The CDR3 DNA reads TGTGCCAGCAGTTACGCAAAAGCGAGAACCTACGTCCAGCAGTACTTC.

V is TRBV10-3 and J is TRBJ1-4, with D possibly TRBD1 on 6 matching bases. This CDR3 spans 20 amino acids. CDR1 and CDR2 from the germline V gene are ENHRY and SYGVKD. The V end lost 8 bases, the J end lost 6 bases, and 34 bases lay between the germline ends. CDR3 coding DNA: TGTGCCATCCCTAGTTGTGTACAAACACAAAGGGGGGGGCGGGATGAAAAACTGTTTTTT. Translated: CAIPSCVQTQRGGRDEKLFF.

The chain combines TRBV5-1 with TRBJ2-6; a weak D match, TRBD1 (5 bases). The CDR3 is 15 amino acids. From germline, CDR1 is SGHRS and CDR2 YFSETQ. V was pared by 1 base and J by 2 bases, with 7 bases between. The CDR3 spells CASSLRRAGANVLTF. Written as DNA, the CDR3 is TGCGCCAGCAGCTTGCGCAGGGCTGGGGCCAACGTCCTGACTTTC.